The rows below give T cell receptor beta chains drawn from one sample of a study of T cell changes during pregnancy in multiple sclerosis. TCRdb's copy holds only in-frame clones and misses some; the assay was immunoSEQ multiplex PCR. The repertoire holds roughly 99,000 clones, with roughly nine tenths as singletons. Source: peripheral blood, taken after pregnancy. Receptors originate from a female donor in good health, enrolled as a control in a pregnancy study. Each CDR3 is given with its conserved first and last residue. The D gene is left open where the match is weak. Where a row states a size, it is once, few, many or the class of an expanded clone; other rows omit it.

>-|TRBV25-1|TRBJ1-1|-
CASREGDSANTEAFF
TGTGCCAGCCGGGAGGGCGACTCTGCGAACACTGAAGCTTTCTTT
>TRBD2|TRBV15|TRBJ2-1|few
CATSRGGPGLAGKGNEQFF
TGTGCCACCAGCAGAGGGGGACCGGGACTAGCGGGGAAAGGGAATGAGCAGTTCTTC
>-|TRBV5-1|TRBJ2-7|once
CASSRISGLAVTYKQYF
TGCGCCAGCAGCCGCATTTCGGGACTCGCCGTAACCTACAAGCAGTACTTC
>TRBD2|TRBV7-8|TRBJ2-5|-
CASSSREGETQYF
TGTGCCAGCAGCTCCCGGGAGGGGGAGACCCAGTACTTC
>TRBD1|TRBV19|TRBJ2-7|once
CASSARTGPYEQYF
TGTGCCAGTAGTGCAAGGACAGGACCCTACGAGCAGTACTTC
>-|TRBV5-1|TRBJ2-1|-
CASSLVTGYNEQFF
TGCGCCAGCAGCTTGGTGACAGGCTACAATGAGCAGTTCTTC
>-|TRBV7-9|TRBJ2-3|once
CASTQGSADTQYF
TGTGCCAGCACCCAGGGCTCCGCAGATACGCAGTATTTT
>-|TRBV19|TRBJ1-1|-
CASSRRSPGENTEAFF
TGTGCCAGTAGTAGGAGGTCTCCAGGGGAGAACACTGAAGCTTTCTTT
>-|TRBV30|TRBJ2-1|-
CAWSRGYDEQFF
TGTGCCTGGAGTAGGGGTTACGATGAGCAGTTCTTC
>-|TRBV11-2|TRBJ2-7|-
CASSLEEGGSYEQYF
TGTGCCAGCAGCTTAGAAGAAGGCGGCTCCTACGAGCAGTACTTC
>-|TRBV6-1|TRBJ1-3|-
CAIAGSGNTIYF
TGTGCCATCGCAGGCTCTGGAAACACCATATATTTT
>-|TRBV7-9|TRBJ2-2|-
CASIAGQTNTGELFF
TGTGCCAGCATCGCCGGACAGACGAACACCGGGGAGCTGTTTTTT
>TRBD2|TRBV28|TRBJ2-1|-
CASSLTTSGNYNEQFF
TGTGCCAGCAGTTTAACGACTAGCGGGAACTACAATGAGCAGTTCTTC
>TRBD2|TRBV7-9|TRBJ2-4|-
CASSTPVPGTSDKNIQYF
TGTGCCAGCAGCACCCCTGTCCCCGGGACTAGCGACAAAAACATTCAGTACTTC
>TRBD1|TRBV6-6|TRBJ1-1|once
CASSSDRVEAFF
TGTGCCAGCAGTTCCGACAGGGTAGAAGCTTTCTTT
>-|TRBV7-9|TRBJ2-2|-
CASRPPPDNPNPGELFF
TGTGCCAGCAGGCCCCCGCCAGACAACCCTAACCCCGGGGAGCTGTTTTTT
>-|TRBV15|TRBJ1-3|-
CATTSQGPFSGNTIYF
TGTGCCACCACCTCACAGGGCCCCTTCTCTGGAAACACCATATATTTT
>-|TRBV5-5|TRBJ2-7|-
CASSSLGARDEQYF
TGTGCCAGCAGCTCGTTGGGGGCCCGGGACGAGCAGTACTTC
>TRBD1|TRBV28|TRBJ2-2|-
CASSFRGGPNTGELFF
TGTGCCAGCAGTTTCCGAGGGGGCCCGAACACCGGGGAGCTGTTTTTT
>TRBD1|TRBV18|TRBJ1-2|-
CASSLEDRSYGYTF
TGTGCCAGCTCACTAGAGGACAGGTCCTATGGCTACACCTTC
>TRBD2|TRBV5-1|TRBJ2-7|-
CASSLNILAGRLHEQYF
TGCGCCAGCAGCTTAAACATCCTAGCGGGGAGGTTGCACGAGCAGTACTTC
>-|TRBV9|TRBJ1-1|once
CAYRGDLNTEAFF
TGTGCTTACCGCGGGGATCTCAACACTGAAGCTTTCTTT
>TRBD1|TRBV30|TRBJ1-1|-
CAWSRRQGAGAFF
TGTGCCTGGAGTCGGAGACAGGGGGCCGGGGCTTTCTTT
>-|TRBV18|TRBJ1-5|-
CASAAGQGSQPQHF
TGTGCCAGCGCAGCGGGGCAGGGGAGCCAGCCCCAGCATTTT
>TRBD1|TRBV6-5|TRBJ2-1|-
CASSYLQGDYNEQFF
TGTGCCAGCAGTTACCTTCAGGGGGATTACAATGAGCAGTTCTTC
>TRBD1|TRBV11-1|TRBJ2-3|-
CASSSILGQGGTDTQYF
TGTGCCAGCAGCTCGATCCTAGGACAGGGGGGCACAGATACGCAGTATTTT
>-|TRBV4-1|TRBJ1-3|-
CASSQDWAGGNTIYF
TGCGCCAGCAGCCAAGATTGGGCAGGCGGAAACACCATATATTTT
>TRBD2|TRBV7-7|TRBJ2-1|-
CASSILAGGPGEQFF
TGTGCTAGCAGCATACTAGCGGGAGGGCCCGGTGAGCAGTTCTTC
>-|TRBV7-9|TRBJ1-1|-
CASSQGRSEAFF
TGTGCCAGCAGCCAGGGGAGATCTGAAGCTTTCTTT
>-|TRBV19|TRBJ2-1|-
CASSIKHHNEQFF
TGTGCCAGTAGTATCAAACACCACAATGAGCAGTTCTTC
>-|TRBV2|TRBJ1-6|once
CASTPTGTRTSLLHF
TGTGCCAGCACCCCCACCGGGACAAGGACCTCGCTCCTCCACTTT
>-|TRBV19|TRBJ1-5|-
CATNLQDQSNQPQHF
TGTGCCACAAACCTCCAGGATCAGAGCAATCAGCCCCAGCATTTT
>-|TRBV28|TRBJ1-2|-
CASSPSERLGYGYTF
TGTGCCAGCAGTCCTTCGGAGAGGTTGGGCTATGGCTACACCTTC
>TRBD2|TRBV7-2|TRBJ2-2|-
CASSLLAGTDGGELFF
TGTGCCAGCAGCTTACTAGCGGGAACGGACGGCGGGGAGCTGTTTTTT
>TRBD1|TRBV7-9|TRBJ1-1|-
CASSLTGTGEAFF
TGTGCCAGCAGCTTGACGGGGACAGGTGAAGCTTTCTTT
>TRBD2|TRBV7-6|TRBJ2-1|once
CASSLRLAEYNEQFF
TGTGCCAGCAGCTTACGACTAGCGGAATACAATGAGCAGTTCTTC
>-|TRBV30|TRBJ1-2|-
CALKVAGYTF
TGTGCCCTAAAAGTCGCGGGCTACACCTTC
>-|TRBV5-1|TRBJ1-1|-
CASSFGLNTEAFF
TGCGCCAGCAGTTTTGGACTAAACACTGAAGCTTTCTTT
>-|TRBV5-4|TRBJ2-5|once
CASSQDIQETQYF
TGTGCCAGCAGCCAGGACATTCAAGAGACCCAGTACTTC
>-|TRBV27|TRBJ2-7|once
CASSLTGYEQYF
TGTGCCAGCAGTTTAACCGGCTACGAGCAGTACTTC
>-|TRBV30|TRBJ2-7|-
CAWTEFLGTYEQYF
TGTGCCTGGACAGAATTCCTGGGCACCTACGAGCAGTACTTC
>-|TRBV15|TRBJ1-2|-
CATSPDINYGYTF
TGTGCCACCAGCCCGGACATCAACTATGGCTACACCTTC
>TRBD2|TRBV13|TRBJ2-3|-
CASKSTSGGITDTQYF
TGTGCCAGCAAGTCGACTAGCGGGGGGATCACAGATACGCAGTATTTT
>-|TRBV9|TRBJ2-1|-
CASSGSGNEQFF
TGTGCCAGCAGCGGCAGCGGAAATGAGCAGTTCTTC
>-|TRBV7-2|TRBJ1-2|-
CASSLPGQNYGYTF
TGTGCCAGCAGCTTACCCGGACAGAACTATGGCTACACCTTC
>-|TRBV13|TRBJ2-5|-
CASSHRGRETQYF
TGTGCCAGCAGTCATAGGGGTCGAGAGACCCAGTACTTC
>-|TRBV6-1|TRBJ1-4|-
CATQDWRNEKLFF
TGTGCCACCCAGGACTGGCGTAATGAAAAACTGTTTTTT